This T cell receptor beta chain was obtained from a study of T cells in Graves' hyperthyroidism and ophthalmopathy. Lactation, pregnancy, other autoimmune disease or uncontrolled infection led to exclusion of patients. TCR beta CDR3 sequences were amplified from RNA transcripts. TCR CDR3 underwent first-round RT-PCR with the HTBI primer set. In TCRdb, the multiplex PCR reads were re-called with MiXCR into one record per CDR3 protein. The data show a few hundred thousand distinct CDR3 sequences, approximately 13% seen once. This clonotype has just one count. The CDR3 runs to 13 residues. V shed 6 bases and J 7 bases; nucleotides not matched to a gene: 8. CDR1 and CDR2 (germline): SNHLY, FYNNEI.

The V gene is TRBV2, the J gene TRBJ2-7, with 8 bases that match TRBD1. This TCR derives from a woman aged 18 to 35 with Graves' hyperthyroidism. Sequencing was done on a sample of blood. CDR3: CASRIQGVWEQYF. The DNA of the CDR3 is TGTGCCAGCAGGATACAGGGGGTGTGGGAGCAGTACTTC.